The rows below give T cell receptor beta chains drawn from one sample of a study of cytomegalovirus exposure and HLA in healthy donors. Using immunoSEQ multiplex PCR, the repertoire was profiled, and TCRdb retains in-frame clones only, with some absent. The table shows about 90,000 clones, with roughly 83% occurring only once. Sequenced material: PBMCs. Receptors were obtained from a man aged 18 to 30 in good health and CMV-seronegative. Each CDR3 is given with its conserved first and last residue. The order of the fields is V gene, J gene, CDR3 protein.

>TRBV5-1|TRBJ1-1
CASSLVTGGGNTEAFF
>TRBV15|TRBJ2-3
CATGGRGASGTTDTQYF
>TRBV29-1|TRBJ2-3
CSGEGLLSTDTQYF
>TRBV2|TRBJ2-7
CASSPGTGLYEQYF
>TRBV6-1|TRBJ1-2
CASSVSPRGNYGYTF
>TRBV6-5|TRBJ1-3
CASSLAGQGNTIYF
>TRBV27|TRBJ2-7
CASISSGRYEQYF
>TRBV30|TRBJ1-5
CAWNRQSHSNQPQHF
>TRBV29-1|TRBJ1-1
CSVDSGGSAEAFF
>TRBV5-4|TRBJ2-6
CASSGMGTGLFSGANVLTF
>TRBV9|TRBJ1-1
CASSVEPEGHTEAFF
>TRBV4-2|TRBJ2-4
CASSQDPRQSVGIQYF
>TRBV5-5|TRBJ2-1
CASSPGQGVDNEQFF
>TRBV6-1|TRBJ1-1
CASSETFGNTEAFF
>TRBV4-1|TRBJ1-1
CASSLRDKREAFF
>TRBV30|TRBJ1-3
CAWRDTTVTGNTIYF
>TRBV4-1|TRBJ2-7
CASSLAGDYEQYF
>TRBV6-1|TRBJ1-5
CASMAGSQPQHF
>TRBV9|TRBJ2-5
CASSFSGNSETQYF
>TRBV6-1|TRBJ2-1
CAGSLAGGEQQFF
>TRBV9|TRBJ1-2
CASSVDEFGGRNYGYTF
>TRBV7-9|TRBJ2-7
CASSPNRDEQYF
>TRBV15|TRBJ2-1
CATSRDIYGSYNEQFF
>TRBV18|TRBJ1-1
CASSELGAVENTEAFF
>TRBV2|TRBJ2-1
CASPSQLAGSSYNEQFF
>TRBV5-4|TRBJ2-1
CASSPAGGLRDEQFF
>TRBV5-1|TRBJ2-1
CASSIGLAGGPNNEQFF
>TRBV19|TRBJ1-1
CASLGNTEAFF
>TRBV7-9|TRBJ1-2
CASSLAFSDNPDYGYTF
>TRBV6-5|TRBJ2-1
CASSFGSAGINEQFF
>TRBV28|TRBJ1-1
CASGTGGTEAFF
>TRBV2|TRBJ2-5
CASSQGTQYF
>TRBV30|TRBJ2-5
CADTHRPSGYQETQYF